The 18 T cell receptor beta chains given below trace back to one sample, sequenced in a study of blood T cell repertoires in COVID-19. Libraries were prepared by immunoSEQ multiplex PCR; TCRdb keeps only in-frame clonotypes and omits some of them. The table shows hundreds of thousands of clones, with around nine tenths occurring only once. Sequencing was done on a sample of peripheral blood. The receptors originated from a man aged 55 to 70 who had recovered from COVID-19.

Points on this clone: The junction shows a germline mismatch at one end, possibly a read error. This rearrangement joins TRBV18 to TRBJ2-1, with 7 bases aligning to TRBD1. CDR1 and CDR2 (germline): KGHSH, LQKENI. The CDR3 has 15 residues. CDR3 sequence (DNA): TGTGCCAGCACACCCCGAGAGGGGGCTGTGGATGAGCAGTTCTTC. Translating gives CASTPREGAVDEQFF.

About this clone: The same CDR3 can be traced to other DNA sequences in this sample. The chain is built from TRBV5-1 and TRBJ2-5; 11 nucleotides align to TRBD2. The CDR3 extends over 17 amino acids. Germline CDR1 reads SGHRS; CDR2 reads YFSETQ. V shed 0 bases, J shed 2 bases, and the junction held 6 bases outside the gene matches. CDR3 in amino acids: CASSLAGLAGGQETQYF. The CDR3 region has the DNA TGCGCCAGCAGCTTGGCCGGGCTAGCGGGAGGTCAAGAGACCCAGTACTTC.

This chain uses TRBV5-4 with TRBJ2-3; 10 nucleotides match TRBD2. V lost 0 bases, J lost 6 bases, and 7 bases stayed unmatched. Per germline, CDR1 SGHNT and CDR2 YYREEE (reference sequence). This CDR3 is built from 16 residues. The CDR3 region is CASSLVVAGGLDTQYF. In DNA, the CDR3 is TGTGCCAGCAGCTTGGTGGTAGCGGGAGGTTTGGATACGCAGTATTTT.

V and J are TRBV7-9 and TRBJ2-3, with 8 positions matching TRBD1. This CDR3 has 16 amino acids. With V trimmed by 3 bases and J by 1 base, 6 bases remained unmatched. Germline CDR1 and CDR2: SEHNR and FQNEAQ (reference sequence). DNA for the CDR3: TGTGCCAGCAGCTTTATACAGGGGGAAGGCACAGATACGCAGTATTTT. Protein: CASSFIQGEGTDTQYF.

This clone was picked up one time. The CDR3 DNA sequence: TGTGCCAGCGGCCCGGGAAGGGACAGGGATGAAAAACTGTTTTTT. Its protein is CASGPGRDRDEKLFF. The chain combines TRBV27 with TRBJ1-4, with 9 bases matching TRBD1. Losses at the gene ends were 8 bases for V and 6 bases for J; bases not matched to a gene: 10. Germline lookup yields CDR1 MNHEY and CDR2 SMNVEV (reference sequence). The CDR3 is made up of 15 amino acids.

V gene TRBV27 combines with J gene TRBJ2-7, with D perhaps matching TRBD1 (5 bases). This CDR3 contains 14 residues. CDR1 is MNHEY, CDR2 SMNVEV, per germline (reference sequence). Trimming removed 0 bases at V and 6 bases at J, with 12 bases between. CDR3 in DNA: TGTGCCAGCAGTTTATCGACAGTCGCAAGCGAGCAGTACTTC. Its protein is CASSLSTVASEQYF.

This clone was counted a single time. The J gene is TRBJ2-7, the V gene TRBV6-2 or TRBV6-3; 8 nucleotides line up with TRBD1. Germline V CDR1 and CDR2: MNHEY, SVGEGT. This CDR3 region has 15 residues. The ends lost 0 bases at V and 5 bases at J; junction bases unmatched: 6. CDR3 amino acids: CASSYSSRGQDEQYF. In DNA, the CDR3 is TGTGCCAGCAGTTACTCTAGCAGGGGGCAAGACGAGCAGTACTTC.

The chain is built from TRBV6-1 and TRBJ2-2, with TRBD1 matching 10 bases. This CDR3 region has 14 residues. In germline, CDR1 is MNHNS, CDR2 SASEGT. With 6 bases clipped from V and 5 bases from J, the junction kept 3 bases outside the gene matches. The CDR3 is CASRGTGETGELFF. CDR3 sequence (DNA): TGTGCCAGCAGGGGGACAGGGGAAACCGGGGAGCTGTTTTTT.

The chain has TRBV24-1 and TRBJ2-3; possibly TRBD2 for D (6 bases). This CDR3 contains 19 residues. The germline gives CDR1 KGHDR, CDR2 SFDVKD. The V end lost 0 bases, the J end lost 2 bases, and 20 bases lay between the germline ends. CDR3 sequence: CATSDLLGEARDFTDTQYF. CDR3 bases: TGTGCCACCAGTGATTTGCTAGGGGAGGCTCGTGATTTCACAGATACGCAGTATTTT.

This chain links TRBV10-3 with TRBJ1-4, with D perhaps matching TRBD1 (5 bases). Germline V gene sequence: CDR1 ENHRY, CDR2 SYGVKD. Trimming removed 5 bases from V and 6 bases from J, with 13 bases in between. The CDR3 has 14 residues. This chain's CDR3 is CAISPGQGYEKLFF. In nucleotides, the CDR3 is TGTGCCATCAGTCCGGGTCAGGGATATGAAAAACTGTTTTTT.

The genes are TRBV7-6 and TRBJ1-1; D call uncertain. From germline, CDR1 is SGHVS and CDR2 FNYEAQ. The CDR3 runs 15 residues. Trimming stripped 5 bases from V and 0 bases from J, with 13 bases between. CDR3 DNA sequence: TGTGCCAGCAGCCCCGGAGGTCCGTTGAACACTGAAGCTTTCTTT. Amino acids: CASSPGGPLNTEAFF.

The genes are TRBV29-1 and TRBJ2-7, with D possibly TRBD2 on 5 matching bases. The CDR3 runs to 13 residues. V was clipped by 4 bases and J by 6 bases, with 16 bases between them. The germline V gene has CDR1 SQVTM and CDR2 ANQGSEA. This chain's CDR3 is CSVAPRRGGEQYF. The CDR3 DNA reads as TGCAGCGTTGCCCCACGCCGGGGTGGCGAGCAGTACTTC.

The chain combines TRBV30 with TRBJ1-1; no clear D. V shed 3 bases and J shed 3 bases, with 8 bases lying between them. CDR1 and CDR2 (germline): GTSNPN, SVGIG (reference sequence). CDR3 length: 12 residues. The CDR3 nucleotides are TGTGCCTGGAGCCCCTCGGACACTGAAGCTTTCTTT. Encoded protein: CAWSPSDTEAFF.

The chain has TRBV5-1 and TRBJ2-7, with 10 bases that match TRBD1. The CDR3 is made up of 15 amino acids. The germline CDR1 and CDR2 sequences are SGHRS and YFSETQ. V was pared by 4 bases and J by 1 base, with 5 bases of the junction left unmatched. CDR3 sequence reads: CASSTRQGASYEQYF. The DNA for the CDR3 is TGCGCCAGCAGCACGCGACAGGGGGCGTCCTACGAGCAGTACTTC.

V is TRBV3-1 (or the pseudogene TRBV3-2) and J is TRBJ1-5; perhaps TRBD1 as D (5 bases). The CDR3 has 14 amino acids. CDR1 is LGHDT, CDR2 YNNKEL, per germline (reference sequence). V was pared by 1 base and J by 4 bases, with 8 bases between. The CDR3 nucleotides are TGTGCCAGCAGCCAAGCGGCAGGGAATCAGCCCCAGCATTTT. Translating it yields CASSQAAGNQPQHF.

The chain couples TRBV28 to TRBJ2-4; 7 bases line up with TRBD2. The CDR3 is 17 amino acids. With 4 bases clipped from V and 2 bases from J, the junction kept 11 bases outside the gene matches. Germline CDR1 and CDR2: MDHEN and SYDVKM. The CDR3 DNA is TGTGCCAGCAGTTCATCGGGGGGAGGGCGCTCCAAAAACATTCAGTACTTC. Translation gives CASSSSGGGRSKNIQYF.

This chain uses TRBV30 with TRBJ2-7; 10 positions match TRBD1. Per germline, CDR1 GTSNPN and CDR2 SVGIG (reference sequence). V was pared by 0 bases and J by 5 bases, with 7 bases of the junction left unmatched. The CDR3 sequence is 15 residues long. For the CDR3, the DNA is TGTGCCTGGAGTGTACAGCGGGACAGGGGTCACGAGCAGTACTTC. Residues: CAWSVQRDRGHEQYF.

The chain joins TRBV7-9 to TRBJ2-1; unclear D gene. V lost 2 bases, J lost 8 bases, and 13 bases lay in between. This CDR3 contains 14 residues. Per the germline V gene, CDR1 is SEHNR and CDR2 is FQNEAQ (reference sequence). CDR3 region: CASSLSRSEDEQFF. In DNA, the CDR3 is TGTGCCAGCAGCTTATCCCGGTCCGAGGATGAGCAGTTCTTC.